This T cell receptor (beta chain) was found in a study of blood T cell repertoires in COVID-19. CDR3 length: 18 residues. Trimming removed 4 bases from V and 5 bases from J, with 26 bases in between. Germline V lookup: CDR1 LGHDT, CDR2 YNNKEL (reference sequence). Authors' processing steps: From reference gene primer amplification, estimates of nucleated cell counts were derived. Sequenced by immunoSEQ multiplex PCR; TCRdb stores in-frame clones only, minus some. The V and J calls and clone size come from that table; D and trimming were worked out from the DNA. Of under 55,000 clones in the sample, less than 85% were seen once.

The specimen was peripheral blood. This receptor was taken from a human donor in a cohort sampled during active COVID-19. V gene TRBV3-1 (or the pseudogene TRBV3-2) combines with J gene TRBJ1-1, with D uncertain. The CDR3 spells CASSRSEGFVLTGTEAFF. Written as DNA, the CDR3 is TGTGCCAGCAGCCGGTCGGAGGGCTTCGTACTTACGGGGACTGAAGCTTTCTTT.